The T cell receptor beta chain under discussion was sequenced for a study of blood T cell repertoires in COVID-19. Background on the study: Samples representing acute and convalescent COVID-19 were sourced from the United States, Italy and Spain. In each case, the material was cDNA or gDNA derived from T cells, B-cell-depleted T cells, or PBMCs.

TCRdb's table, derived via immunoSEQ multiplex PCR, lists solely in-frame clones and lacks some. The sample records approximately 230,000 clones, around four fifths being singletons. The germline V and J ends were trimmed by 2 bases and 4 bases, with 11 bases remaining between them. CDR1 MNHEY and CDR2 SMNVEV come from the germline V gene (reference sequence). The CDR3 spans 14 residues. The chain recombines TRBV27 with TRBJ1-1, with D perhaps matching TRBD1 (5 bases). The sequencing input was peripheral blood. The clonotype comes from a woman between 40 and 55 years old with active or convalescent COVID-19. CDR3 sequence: CASSLRPGGTEAFF. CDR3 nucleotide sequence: TGTGCCAGCAGTTTACGCCCCGGGGGCACTGAAGCTTTCTTT.